This T cell receptor beta chain was sequenced during a study of cytomegalovirus exposure and HLA in healthy donors. Trimming pared 6 bases from V and 5 bases from J, leaving 13 bases between. Germline V gene lookup returns CDR1 KGHSH and CDR2 LQKENI. The CDR3 has 13 residues. Findings and caveats of the study: In an earlier analysis, productive rearrangement rates for most beta V segments clustered near 87% or 30%. The majority of TCR sequences were rare, yet some public TCRs appeared in many donors. The study assumed roughly uniform donor sequencing depth for presence/absence analyses. The authors reported that TCR beta sequences could predict HLA-A and HLA-B alleles. These predictions were accurate for most subjects in the first cohort.

In its sample, this clone was seen once. No antigen is known for it. Primers included in the PCR were 60 Vbeta and 13 Jbeta primers. Method: immunoSEQ multiplex PCR; TCRdb's copy keeps in-frame clones and lacks some. The repertoire holds around 100,000 clones, with under 85% as singletons. J is TRBJ1-1 and V is TRBV18; D not certain. Sample: PBMCs. The source is a man aged 45-65 years in good health and CMV-seropositive. CDR3 DNA: TGTGCCAGCTCCTCCGGGGTGGTTACTGAAGCTTTCTTT. Residues: CASSSGVVTEAFF.